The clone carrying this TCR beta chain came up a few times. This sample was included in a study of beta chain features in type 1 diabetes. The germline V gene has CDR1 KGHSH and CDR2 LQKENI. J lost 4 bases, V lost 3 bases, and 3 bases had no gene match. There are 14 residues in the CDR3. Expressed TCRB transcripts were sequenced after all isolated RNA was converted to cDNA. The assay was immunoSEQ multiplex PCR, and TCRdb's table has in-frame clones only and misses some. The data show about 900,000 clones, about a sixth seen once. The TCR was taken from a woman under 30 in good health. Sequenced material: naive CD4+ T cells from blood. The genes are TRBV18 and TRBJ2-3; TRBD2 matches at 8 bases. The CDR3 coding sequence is TGTGCCAGCTCACCGCGGCGGGAGGCAGATACGCAGTATTTT. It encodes CASSPRREADTQYF.